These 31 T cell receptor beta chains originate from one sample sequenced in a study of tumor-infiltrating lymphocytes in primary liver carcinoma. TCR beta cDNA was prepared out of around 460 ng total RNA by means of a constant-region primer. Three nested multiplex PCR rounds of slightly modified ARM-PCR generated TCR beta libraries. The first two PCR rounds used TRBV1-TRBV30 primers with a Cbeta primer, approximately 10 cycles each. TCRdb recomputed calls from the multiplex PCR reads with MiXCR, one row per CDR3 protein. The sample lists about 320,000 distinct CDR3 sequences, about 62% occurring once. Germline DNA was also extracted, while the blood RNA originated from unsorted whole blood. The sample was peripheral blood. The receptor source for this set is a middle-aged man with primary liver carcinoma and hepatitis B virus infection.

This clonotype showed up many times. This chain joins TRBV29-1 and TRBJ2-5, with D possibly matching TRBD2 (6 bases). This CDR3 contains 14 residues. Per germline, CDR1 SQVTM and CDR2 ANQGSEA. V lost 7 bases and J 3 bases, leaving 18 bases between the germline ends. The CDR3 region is CSASQTRQKETQYF. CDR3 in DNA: TGCAGCGCCTCGCAGACTAGACAGAAAGAGACCCAGTACTTC.

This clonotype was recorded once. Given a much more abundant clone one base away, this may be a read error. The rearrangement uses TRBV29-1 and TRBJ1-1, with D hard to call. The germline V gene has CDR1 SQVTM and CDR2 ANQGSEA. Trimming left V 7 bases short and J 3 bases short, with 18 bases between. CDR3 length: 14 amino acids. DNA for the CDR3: TGCAGCGCTCTGGCGAGCTTCGGGGACACTGAAGCTTTCTTT. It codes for CSALASFGDTEAFF.

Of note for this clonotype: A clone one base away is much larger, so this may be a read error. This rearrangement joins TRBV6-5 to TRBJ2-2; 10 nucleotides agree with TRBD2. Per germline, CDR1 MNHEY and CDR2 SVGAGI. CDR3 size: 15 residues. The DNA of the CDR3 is TGTGCCAGCAGTGACATGGGACTAGCGACCGGGGAGCTGCTTTTT. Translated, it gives CASSDMGLATGELLF.

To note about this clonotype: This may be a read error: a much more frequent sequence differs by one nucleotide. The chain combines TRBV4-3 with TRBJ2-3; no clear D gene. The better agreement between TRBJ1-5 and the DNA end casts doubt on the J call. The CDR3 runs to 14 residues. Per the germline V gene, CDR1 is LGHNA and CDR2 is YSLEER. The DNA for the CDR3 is TGCGCCAGCAGCCAGGCCGGAGGTACAGATACGCAGCATTTT. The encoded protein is CASSQAGGTDTQHF.

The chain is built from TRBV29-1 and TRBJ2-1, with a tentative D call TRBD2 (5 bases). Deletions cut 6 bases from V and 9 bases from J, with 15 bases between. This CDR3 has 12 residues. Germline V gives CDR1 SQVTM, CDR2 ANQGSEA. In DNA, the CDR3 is TGCAGCGTGGTGAGGGTGAGAGGTGAGCAGTTCTTC. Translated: CSVVRVRGEQFF.

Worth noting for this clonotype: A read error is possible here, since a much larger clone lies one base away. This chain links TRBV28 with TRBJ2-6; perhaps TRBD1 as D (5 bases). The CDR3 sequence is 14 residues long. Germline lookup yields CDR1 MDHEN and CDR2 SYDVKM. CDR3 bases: TGTGCCAGCAGCTCCCCCGCTGGGGCCAACCTCCTGACTTTC. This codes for CASSSPAGANLLTF.

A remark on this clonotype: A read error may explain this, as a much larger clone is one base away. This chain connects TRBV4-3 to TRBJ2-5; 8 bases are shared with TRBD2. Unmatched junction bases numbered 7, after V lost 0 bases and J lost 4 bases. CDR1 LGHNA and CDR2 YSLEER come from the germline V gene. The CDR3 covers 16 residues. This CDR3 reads CASSQDRGGMVETQYF. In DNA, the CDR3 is TGCGCCAGCAGCCAAGATCGCGGGGGGATGGTAGAGACCCAGTACTTC.

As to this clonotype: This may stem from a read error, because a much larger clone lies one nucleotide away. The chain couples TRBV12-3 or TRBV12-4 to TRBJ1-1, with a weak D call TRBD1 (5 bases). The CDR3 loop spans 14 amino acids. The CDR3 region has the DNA TGTACCAGCAGCCTCCGCGATGGGGGCACTGAAGCTTTCTTT. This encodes CTSSLRDGGTEAFF.

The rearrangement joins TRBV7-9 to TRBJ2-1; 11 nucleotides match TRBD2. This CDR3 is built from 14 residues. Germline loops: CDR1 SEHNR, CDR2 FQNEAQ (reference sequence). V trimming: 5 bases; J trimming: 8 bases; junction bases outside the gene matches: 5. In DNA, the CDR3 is TGTGCCAGCAGCATTAGCGGGAGGGCCGATGAGCAGTTCTTC. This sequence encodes CASSISGRADEQFF.

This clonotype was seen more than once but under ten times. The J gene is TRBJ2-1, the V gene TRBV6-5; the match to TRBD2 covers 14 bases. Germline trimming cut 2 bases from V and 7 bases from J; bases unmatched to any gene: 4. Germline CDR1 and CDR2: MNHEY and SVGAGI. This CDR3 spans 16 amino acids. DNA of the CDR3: TGTGCCAGCAGTTACCGGACTAGCGGGAGGTGGAATGAGCAGTTCTTC. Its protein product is CASSYRTSGRWNEQFF.

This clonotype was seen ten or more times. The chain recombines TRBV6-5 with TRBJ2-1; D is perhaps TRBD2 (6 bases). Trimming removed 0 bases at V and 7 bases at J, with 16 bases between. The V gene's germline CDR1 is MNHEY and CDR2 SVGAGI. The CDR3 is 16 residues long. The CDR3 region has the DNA TGTGCCAGCAGTTACTCGGGCGGGAAGGAGAGGAATGAGCAGTTCTTC. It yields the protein CASSYSGGKERNEQFF.

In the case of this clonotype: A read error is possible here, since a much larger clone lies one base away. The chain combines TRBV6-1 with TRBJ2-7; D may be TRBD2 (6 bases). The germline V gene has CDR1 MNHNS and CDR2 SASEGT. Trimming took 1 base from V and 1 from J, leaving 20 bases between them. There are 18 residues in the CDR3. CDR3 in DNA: TGTGCCAGCAGTGAAGGCTGGATTGGCTGGAGGGTATCCTACGAGCAGTACTTC. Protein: CASSEGWIGWRVSYEQYF.

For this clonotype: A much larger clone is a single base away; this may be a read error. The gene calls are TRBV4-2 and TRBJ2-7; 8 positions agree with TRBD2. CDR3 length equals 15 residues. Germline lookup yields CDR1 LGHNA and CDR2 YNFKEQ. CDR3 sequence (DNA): TGTGCCAGCGGCCAAGAAGGGATAGCGGGATACGAGCAGTACTTC. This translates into CASGQEGIAGYEQYF.

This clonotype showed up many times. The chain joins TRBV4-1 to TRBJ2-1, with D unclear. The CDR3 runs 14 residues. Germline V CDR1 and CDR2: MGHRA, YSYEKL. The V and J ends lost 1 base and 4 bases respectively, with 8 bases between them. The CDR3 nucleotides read TGCGCCAGCAGCCAAGTGGGGAATTACAATGAGCAGTTCTTC. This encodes CASSQVGNYNEQFF.

The CDR3 spells CASSQDILSGSSYEQYF. CDR3 nucleotides: TGCGCCAGCAGCCAAGATATACTATCGGGCAGCTCATACGAGCAGTACTTC. The chain links TRBV4-1 to TRBJ2-7; D gene unclear. CDR3 length equals 17 residues. The germline V gene has CDR1 MGHRA and CDR2 YSYEKL. V was pared by 0 bases and J by 4 bases, with 19 bases between.

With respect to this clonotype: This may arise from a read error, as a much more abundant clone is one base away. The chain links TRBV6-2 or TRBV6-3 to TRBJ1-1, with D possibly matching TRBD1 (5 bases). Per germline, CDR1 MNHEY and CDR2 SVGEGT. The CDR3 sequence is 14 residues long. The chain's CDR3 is CASTFGTGNTDAFF. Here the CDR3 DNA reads TGTGCCAGCACCTTCGGGACGGGGAACACTGATGCTTTCTTT.

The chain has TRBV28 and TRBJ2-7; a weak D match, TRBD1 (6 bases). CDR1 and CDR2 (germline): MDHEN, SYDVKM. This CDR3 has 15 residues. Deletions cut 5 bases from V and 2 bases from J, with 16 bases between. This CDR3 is CASSHLKQGAYEQYF. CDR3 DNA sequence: TGTGCCAGCAGTCACCTGAAACAGGGAGCCTACGAGCAGTACTTC.

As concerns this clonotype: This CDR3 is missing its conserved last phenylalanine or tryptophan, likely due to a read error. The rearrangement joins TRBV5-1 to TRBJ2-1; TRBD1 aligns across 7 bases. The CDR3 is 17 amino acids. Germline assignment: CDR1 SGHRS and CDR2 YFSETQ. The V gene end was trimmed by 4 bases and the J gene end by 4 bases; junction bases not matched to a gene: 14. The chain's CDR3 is CASSPAQGVKAYNEQFV. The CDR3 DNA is TGCGCCAGCAGCCCCGCGCAGGGGGTGAAAGCGTACAATGAGCAGTTCGTC.

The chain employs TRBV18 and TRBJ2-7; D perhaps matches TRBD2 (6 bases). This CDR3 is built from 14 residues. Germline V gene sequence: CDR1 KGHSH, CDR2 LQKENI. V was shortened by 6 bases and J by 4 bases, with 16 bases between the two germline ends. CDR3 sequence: CASSPRTNKYEQYF. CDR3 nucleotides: TGTGCCAGCTCTCCCCGGACTAACAAATACGAGCAGTACTTC.

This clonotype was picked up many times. In DNA, the CDR3 is TGTGCCAGCAGCCCGTGGGGGGAGGGTTTGTACGAGCAGTACTTC. Translation gives CASSPWGEGLYEQYF. V and J are TRBV6-5 and TRBJ2-7; 7 nucleotides match TRBD2. J was trimmed by 4 bases and V by 6 bases; bases with no gene match: 12. Germline V gene lookup returns CDR1 MNHEY and CDR2 SVGAGI. This CDR3 comprises 15 residues.

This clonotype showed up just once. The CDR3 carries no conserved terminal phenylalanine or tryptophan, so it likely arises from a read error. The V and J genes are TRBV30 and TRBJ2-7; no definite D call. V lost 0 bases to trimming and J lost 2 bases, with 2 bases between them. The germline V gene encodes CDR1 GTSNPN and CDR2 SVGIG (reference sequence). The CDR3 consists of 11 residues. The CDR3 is CAWSVPYEQYL. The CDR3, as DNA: TGTGCCTGGAGTGTACCCTACGAGCAGTACCTC.

CDR3 sequence: CASSPNRGRETQYF. CDR3 bases: TGTGCCAGCAGCCCCAACAGGGGGCGAGAGACCCAGTACTTC. The gene calls are TRBV11-2 and TRBJ2-5, with 9 nucleotides matching TRBD1. J gave up 4 bases and V 5 bases, and 5 bases lay outside the gene matches. The germline V gene encodes CDR1 SGHAT and CDR2 FQNNGV. CDR3 size: 14 residues.

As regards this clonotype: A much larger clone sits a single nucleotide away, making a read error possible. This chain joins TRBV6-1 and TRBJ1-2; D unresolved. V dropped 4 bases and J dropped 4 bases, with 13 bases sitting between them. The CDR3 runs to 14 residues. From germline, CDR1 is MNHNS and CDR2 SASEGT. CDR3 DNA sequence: TGTGCCAGCAGTGTTAATTCGGAAGGCTATGGCTACACCTTC. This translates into CASSVNSEGYGYTF.

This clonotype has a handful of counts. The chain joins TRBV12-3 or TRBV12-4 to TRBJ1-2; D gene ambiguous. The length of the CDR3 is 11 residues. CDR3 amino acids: CPQRGSYGYTF. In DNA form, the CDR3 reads TGTCCTCAGAGAGGCTCCTATGGCTACACCTTC.

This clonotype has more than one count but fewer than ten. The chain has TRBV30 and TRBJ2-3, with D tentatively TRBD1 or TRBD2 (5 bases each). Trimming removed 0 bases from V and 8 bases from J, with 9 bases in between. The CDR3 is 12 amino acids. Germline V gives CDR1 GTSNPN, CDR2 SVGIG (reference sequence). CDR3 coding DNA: TGTGCCTGGAGTGTCCCGGGGCCTACGCAGTATTTT. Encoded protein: CAWSVPGPTQYF.

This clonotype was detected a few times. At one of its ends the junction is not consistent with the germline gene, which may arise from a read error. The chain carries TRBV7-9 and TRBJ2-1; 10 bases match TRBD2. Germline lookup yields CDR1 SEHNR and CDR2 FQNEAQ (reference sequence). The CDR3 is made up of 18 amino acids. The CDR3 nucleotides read TGTGCCAGCAGCCTATCGAGCGGGAGGGCCAGGACCTACAGTGAGCAGTTCTTC. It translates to CASSLSSGRARTYSEQFF.

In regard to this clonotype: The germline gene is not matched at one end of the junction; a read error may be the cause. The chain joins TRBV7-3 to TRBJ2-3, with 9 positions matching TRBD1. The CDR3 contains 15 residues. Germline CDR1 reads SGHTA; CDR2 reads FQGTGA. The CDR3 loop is CTSSFGTGTPDTQYF. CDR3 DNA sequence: TGTACCAGCAGCTTCGGGACAGGGACTCCAGATACGCAGTATTTT. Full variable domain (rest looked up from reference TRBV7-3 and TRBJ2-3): GAGVSQTPSNKVTEKGKYVELRCDPISGHTALYWYRQSLGQGPEFLIYFQGTGAADDSGLPNDRFFAVRPEGSVSTLKIQRTERGDSAVYLCTSSFGTGTPDTQYFGPGTRLTVL.

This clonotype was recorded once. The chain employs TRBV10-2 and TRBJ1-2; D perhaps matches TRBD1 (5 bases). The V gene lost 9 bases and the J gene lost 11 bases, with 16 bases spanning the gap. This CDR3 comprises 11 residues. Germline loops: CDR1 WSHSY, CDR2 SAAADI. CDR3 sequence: CASGHVGGYTF. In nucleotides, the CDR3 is TGCGCCAGTGGACATGTTGGTGGTTACACCTTC.

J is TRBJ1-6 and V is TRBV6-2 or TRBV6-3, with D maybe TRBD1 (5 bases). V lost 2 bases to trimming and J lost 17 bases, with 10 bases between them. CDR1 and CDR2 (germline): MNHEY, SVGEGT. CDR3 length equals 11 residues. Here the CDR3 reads CASSYPWDVHF. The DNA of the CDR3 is TGTGCCAGCAGTTACCCCTGGGACGTCCACTTT.

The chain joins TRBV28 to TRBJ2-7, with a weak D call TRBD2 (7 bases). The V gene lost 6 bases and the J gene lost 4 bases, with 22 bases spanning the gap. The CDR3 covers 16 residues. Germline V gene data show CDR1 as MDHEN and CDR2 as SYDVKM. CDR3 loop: CASSPRGSGPSYEQYF. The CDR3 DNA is TGTGCCAGCAGCCCCAGGGGTAGCGGGCCATCTTACGAGCAGTACTTC.

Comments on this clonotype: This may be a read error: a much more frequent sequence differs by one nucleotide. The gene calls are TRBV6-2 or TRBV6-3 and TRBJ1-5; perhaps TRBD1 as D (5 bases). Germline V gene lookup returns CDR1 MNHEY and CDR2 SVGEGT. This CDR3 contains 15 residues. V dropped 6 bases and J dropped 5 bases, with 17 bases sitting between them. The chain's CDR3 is CASSLRVASDQPQHF. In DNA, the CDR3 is TGTGCCAGCAGCCTCAGGGTTGCGAGCGATCAGCCCCAGCATTTT.